The clone carrying this TCR beta chain was seen repeatedly, ten times or more. MiXCR, run by TCRdb on the PCR reads, gives a single entry per CDR3 protein. The sample contains roughly 630,000 distinct CDR3 sequences, roughly 23% of which appear only once. These data come from a study of molecular identifiers for immune sequencing clone quantification. Study-wide background: In replicates, RNA taken from roughly 20,000 or 100,000 naive CD8 cells was divided five ways, and four portions underwent sequencing.

It was from roughly 20,000 to 1,000,000 sorted cells, with 10%, 30% or 50% RNA, that naive CD8 libraries came. CD8+CD4-CCR7+CD45RA+ cells were sorted as naive CD8 T cells. Trimming removed 7 bases from V and 4 bases from J; junction bases left unmatched: 8. The CDR3 sequence is 15 residues long. J is TRBJ2-1 and V is TRBV12-3 or TRBV12-4; 9 bases are shared with TRBD2. The sequenced sample consisted of naive CD8+ T cells from blood, with Jurkat cell RNA spiked in. Subset of the sample: FACS-sorted CD8+CD4-CCR7+CD45RA+ naive T cells. The sequence came from a human donor in good health. Some libraries in this study had Jurkat cell RNA spiked in. The CDR3 is CASTAGTSSYNEQFF. Written as DNA, the CDR3 is TGTGCCAGCACCGCCGGGACTAGCTCATACAATGAGCAGTTCTTC.